The rows below give T cell receptor beta chains drawn from one sample of a study of CD8+ T cells in alopecia areata. Sequenced by immunoSEQ multiplex PCR; TCRdb stores in-frame clones only, minus some. The sample yields over 70,000 clones, approximately 70% seen once. Specimen: CD8+ T cells sorted from blood, collected at week 24, from a patient treated with tofacitinib. The receptors come from a human donor with alopecia areata. The CDR3 runs from the conserved cysteine through the conserved F or W. A D gene is named only where the DNA matches it firmly. Part of the rows lack a size; the others show once, few, many or a class for expanded clones.

D gene,V gene,clone size,J gene,CDR3 DNA,CDR3 protein
TRBD2,TRBV7-2,NA,TRBJ2-5,TGTGCCAGCAGCCTCGGACTAGCTGGGGAGACCCAGTACTTC,CASSLGLAGETQYF
TRBD1,TRBV7-9,once,TRBJ2-7,TGTGCCAGCAGCTCCCCCGGGACAGACGTCATCTACGAGCAGTACTTC,CASSSPGTDVIYEQYF
NA,TRBV6-5,few,TRBJ2-5,TGTGCCAGCAGCCCGGGGGCGAGGGTTTTAGAGACCCAGTACTTC,CASSPGARVLETQYF
TRBD2,TRBV9,NA,TRBJ2-1,TGTGCCAGCAGCGTAGGCCTAGCGGGAGAAGGTGAGCAGTTCTTC,CASSVGLAGEGEQFF
TRBD1,TRBV27,NA,TRBJ2-7,TGTGCCAGCAGTTTAGTAGGGGGCAATATCTACGAGCAGTACTTC,CASSLVGGNIYEQYF
NA,TRBV25-1,NA,TRBJ2-7,TGTGCCAGCAGTGATGCAGGGAGCTCCTACGAGCAGTACTTC,CASSDAGSSYEQYF
NA,TRBV6-6,NA,TRBJ2-1,TGTGCCAGCAGGAGGGGCGTGGATGAGCAGTTCTTC,CASRRGVDEQFF
NA,TRBV7-8,once,TRBJ1-2,TGTGCCAGCAGCGAGGGGTGGGGCTATGGCTACACCTTC,CASSEGWGYGYTF
NA,TRBV4-2,NA,TRBJ1-2,TGTGCCAGCAGCCTCGGAGGGTTGGATGGCTACACCTTC,CASSLGGLDGYTF
NA,TRBV7-2,NA,TRBJ1-2,TGTGCCAGCATCATGGTTGGGGGTGGATATGGCTACACCTTC,CASIMVGGGYGYTF
NA,TRBV2,NA,TRBJ1-2,TGTGCCAGCAGTCTCGAAGAGCCACCCATCTATGGCTACACCTTC,CASSLEEPPIYGYTF
TRBD2,TRBV30,NA,TRBJ2-5,TGTGCCTGGCGTGGACTAGCGGGAACCTTATCAGAGACCCAGTACTTC,CAWRGLAGTLSETQYF
TRBD2,TRBV19,NA,TRBJ2-1,TGTGCCAGTACCATTAGCGGGAGTGTGAATGAGCAGTTCTTC,CASTISGSVNEQFF
TRBD1,TRBV4-3,NA,TRBJ2-1,TGCGCCAGCAGCCAAGATCAGGGGGAAGTTGAGCAGTTCTTC,CASSQDQGEVEQFF
NA,TRBV4-3,few,TRBJ2-7,TGCGCCAGCAGCCAAGAACGGGCAGGGTGGTACGAGCAGTACTTC,CASSQERAGWYEQYF
NA,TRBV7-9,NA,TRBJ2-7,TGTGCCAGCAGCTTAGGCCCCAGATACGAGCAGTACTTC,CASSLGPRYEQYF
NA,TRBV27,NA,TRBJ2-3,TGTGCCAGCGGTATTGGGGGGGCTTCAGATACGCAGTATTTT,CASGIGGASDTQYF
NA,TRBV11-2,NA,TRBJ2-7,TGTGCCAGCAGCTGGACGGGACACGCCTACGAGCAGTACTTC,CASSWTGHAYEQYF
NA,TRBV5-1,NA,TRBJ1-1,TGCGCCAGCAGCTGGGAGGCCTACACTGAAGCTTTCTTT,CASSWEAYTEAFF
TRBD1,TRBV27,NA,TRBJ2-7,TGTGCCAGCAGCATTCAGGGGGCGTCCTACGAGCAGTACTTC,CASSIQGASYEQYF
TRBD2,TRBV4-1,few,TRBJ2-5,TGCGCCAGCAGCCAAGTAATTGAGGTAGCGGGAGCTGGTGAGACCCAGTACTTC,CASSQVIEVAGAGETQYF
NA,TRBV29-1,NA,TRBJ1-2,TGCAGCGTTGTAGAGGCAGGAATCTATGGCTACACCTTC,CSVVEAGIYGYTF
NA,TRBV5-1,NA,TRBJ2-3,TGCGCCAGCAGCTTGGTGGGTGGGGATACGCAGTATTTT,CASSLVGGDTQYF
NA,TRBV25-1,NA,TRBJ1-5,TGTGCCAGCAGTGAAATCGACGAGGAGCCCCAGCATTTT,CASSEIDEEPQHF
NA,TRBV15,NA,TRBJ2-1,TGTGCCACCAGCAGCCCCGGGCTACACAATGAGCAGTTCTTC,CATSSPGLHNEQFF
NA,TRBV27,once,TRBJ1-1,TGTGCCAGCAGTAATGGGCTTGGCACTGAAGCTTTCTTT,CASSNGLGTEAFF
NA,TRBV9,NA,TRBJ2-5,TGTGCCAGCAGCGTAGGCACCCGACAGTTTCGAGAGACCCAGTACTTC,CASSVGTRQFRETQYF
NA,TRBV19,NA,TRBJ2-6,TGTGCCAGTAGGGGGTCTGGGGCCAACGTCCTGACTTTC,CASRGSGANVLTF
NA,TRBV9,NA,TRBJ2-2,TGTGCCAGCAGCCCAAGGGAATCCACGAACACCGGGGAGCTGTTTTTT,CASSPRESTNTGELFF
NA,TRBV5-6,NA,TRBJ1-1,TGTGCCAGCAGCTTGCCTCAGAACACTGAAGCTTTCTTT,CASSLPQNTEAFF
NA,TRBV29-1,NA,TRBJ1-1,TGCAGCGTTGGGCAGGGGCTCATGAACACTGAAGCTTTCTTT,CSVGQGLMNTEAFF
NA,TRBV23-1,NA,TRBJ1-6,TGCGCCAGCAGTCAAGGCGGGGGTTATAATTCACCCCTCCACTTT,CASSQGGGYNSPLHF
NA,TRBV7-9,many,TRBJ1-4,TGTGCCAGCAGCTTCCTGGGGAGGAAGAATGAAAAACTGTTTTTT,CASSFLGRKNEKLFF
NA,TRBV9,NA,TRBJ2-1,TGTGCCAGCAGCGTAGCTGGGGGCGGATCCTACAATGAGCAGTTCTTC,CASSVAGGGSYNEQFF
NA,TRBV7-6,NA,TRBJ1-1,TGTGCCAGCACCCCGTCCCGAGTGGGCACTGAAGCTTTCTTT,CASTPSRVGTEAFF
NA,TRBV30,few,TRBJ1-1,TGTGCCTGGAGTGTGTTAAAGAACACTGAAGCTTTCTTT,CAWSVLKNTEAFF
TRBD1,TRBV7-8,NA,TRBJ2-7,TGTGCCAGCAGCACCCGGACAGGGCCAAAGGACGAGCAGTACTTC,CASSTRTGPKDEQYF
NA,TRBV18,few,TRBJ2-1,TGTGCCAGCTCTAGTGCGGGAAATGTTAGGTTCGGCAATGAGCAGTTCTTC,CASSSAGNVRFGNEQFF
NA,TRBV7-2,few,TRBJ2-5,TGTGCCAGCAGCTTAGTAAAGACCCAGTACTTC,CASSLVKTQYF
NA,TRBV7-9,few,TRBJ2-7,TGTGCCAGCAGCTCTTGGACCTCCTACGAGCAGTACTTC,CASSSWTSYEQYF
TRBD1,TRBV29-1,NA,TRBJ2-5,TGCAGCGTTGAAGACCTAGGGACAGAACAAGAGACCCAGTACTTC,CSVEDLGTEQETQYF
TRBD1,TRBV4-1,NA,TRBJ2-7,TGCGCCAGCAGCCAAACCGGGACAGGGGGCTACGAGCAGTACTTC,CASSQTGTGGYEQYF
NA,TRBV29-1,once,TRBJ2-7,TGCAGCGTTACTGGGTCGGCAGGGGGGTACGAGCAGTACTTC,CSVTGSAGGYEQYF
NA,TRBV29-1,few,TRBJ2-7,TGCAGCGTTGAAGGCCTCGACGGCGAGCAGTACTTC,CSVEGLDGEQYF
TRBD1,TRBV19,NA,TRBJ2-5,TGTGCCAGTAGTATAGCGCCCACAGGGGATCCCCACTTC,CASSIAPTGDPHF
NA,TRBV4-1,NA,TRBJ2-7,TGCGCCAGCAGCCCGACCAGCGAAGCCTACGAGCAGTACTTC,CASSPTSEAYEQYF
NA,TRBV27,NA,TRBJ1-2,TGTGCCAGCAGTGACACGGACAGATTCTATGGCTACACCTTC,CASSDTDRFYGYTF